Listed below are T cell receptor beta chains from one sample, sequenced in a study of T cell changes during pregnancy in multiple sclerosis. Sequencing used immunoSEQ multiplex PCR; TCRdb keeps in-frame clones, though not all of them. The table shows tens of thousands of clones, with 70% to 90% occurring only once. Sequences were derived from peripheral blood, sampled in the first trimester of pregnancy. These receptors all stem from a female donor in good health, enrolled as a control in a pregnancy study. The CDR3 runs from the conserved cysteine through the conserved F or W. A D gene is named only where the DNA matches it firmly. Clone size is shown for a subset of rows, as once, few, many or a class of expanded clone.

>-|TRBV23-1|TRBD1|TRBJ2-5
TGCGCCAGCAGTCTATCCTGGAAGGGGGACAGGAGCCAAGAGACCCAGTACTTC
CASSLSWKGDRSQETQYF
>-|TRBV19|TRBD1|TRBJ1-6
TGTGCCAGTAGTCGGACAGGGGTATCGTCCTATAATTCACCCCTCCACTTT
CASSRTGVSSYNSPLHF
>-|TRBV7-2|-|TRBJ2-4
TGTGCCAGCAGCTTACGAGCCAGCGCATCAGCCAAAAACATTCAGTACTTC
CASSLRASASAKNIQYF
>once|TRBV5-1|TRBD2|TRBJ2-5
TGCGCCAGCACGGGGAATAGCGGGGCGAGGCAAGAGACCCAGTACTTC
CASTGNSGARQETQYF
>-|TRBV2|TRBD1|TRBJ2-7
TGTGCCACCACTACAGGGGCCTACGAGCAGTACTTC
CATTTGAYEQYF
>-|TRBV25-1|-|TRBJ1-1
TGTGCCAGCAGTGAATCTTTGGGGGCGGAAGCTTTCTTT
CASSESLGAEAFF
>-|TRBV7-2|TRBD2|TRBJ2-3
TGTGCCAGCAGCTCGGCCCTCGTATCTCGGCTAGCGGGGGCAGATACGCAGTATTTT
CASSSALVSRLAGADTQYF
>-|TRBV19|-|TRBJ2-7
TGTGCCAGTAGTATGGCAGGGAACGAGCAGTACTTC
CASSMAGNEQYF
>-|TRBV5-6|TRBD1|TRBJ1-1
TGTGCCAGCAGCAGTAGACAGGGGGCGAACACTGAAGCTTTCTTT
CASSSRQGANTEAFF
>-|TRBV12-5|-|TRBJ1-3
TGTGCTAGTGGTTTGACGTACGGACGGGACTACTCTGGAAACACCATATATTTT
CASGLTYGRDYSGNTIYF
>-|TRBV13|-|TRBJ1-4
TGTGCCAGCAGCTTCTGGGGGGTTAATGAAAAACTGTTTTTT
CASSFWGVNEKLFF
>-|TRBV19|-|TRBJ1-6
TGTGCCAGTAGTACCCCCCGGGGACCCCTCCACTTT
CASSTPRGPLHF
>-|TRBV28|TRBD1|TRBJ1-2
TGTGCCAGCAGTTTGACAGGGAAACCCTATGGCTACACCTTC
CASSLTGKPYGYTF
>-|TRBV28|TRBD1|TRBJ1-2
TGTGCCAGCAGTTTACAGGGGGCGCACGGCTACACCTTC
CASSLQGAHGYTF
>-|TRBV29-1|-|TRBJ1-3
TGCAGCGTTGAAGGCCGGACAGCCGTGGGTGGAAACACCATATATTTT
CSVEGRTAVGGNTIYF
>-|TRBV27|TRBD1|TRBJ1-1
TGTGCCAGCAGTCCCGGACAGGGTAACATGAACACTGAAGCTTTCTTT
CASSPGQGNMNTEAFF
>-|TRBV7-9|TRBD1|TRBJ1-2
TGTGCCAGCAGCATCGGGACAGGGAGAAGCCATGGCTACACCTTC
CASSIGTGRSHGYTF
>few|TRBV19|TRBD1|TRBJ1-1
TGTGCCACCAGACAGGGGGCTCCGAACACTGAAGCTTTCTTT
CATRQGAPNTEAFF
>-|TRBV19|TRBD1|TRBJ1-2
TGTGCCAGTACCAACGTACCCCAGACAGGGTTTGGGGGCTACACCTTC
CASTNVPQTGFGGYTF